These T cell receptor beta chains were read from a single sample in a study of shared clonotypes between healthy human individuals. Clones were read by immunoSEQ multiplex PCR, and TCRdb kept only the in-frame ones, dropping some. Seen here are about 580,000 clones, 95% to 98% observed once, and the top ten hold 0.3%. Sequences were obtained from naive CD8+ T cells sorted from blood. These receptors all stem from a man younger than 40 in good health. The CDR3 runs from the conserved cysteine through the conserved F or W. Each record gives: CDR3 DNA, CDR3 protein, clone size, V gene, D gene, J gene. D genes are given only for firm matches. Clone sizes are given selectively: once, few, many, or a class where the clone is expanded.

DNA: TGTGCCAGCAGTTACTTGGGGCAGAACACCGGGGAGCTGTTTTTT; CDR3: CASSYLGQNTGELFF; size: -; V: TRBV6-5; D: -; J: TRBJ2-2
DNA: TGCGCCAGCAGCCAAACACAGGGGGTGGGCACTGAAGCTTTCTTT; CDR3: CASSQTQGVGTEAFF; size: -; V: TRBV5-1; D: TRBD1; J: TRBJ1-1
DNA: TGTGCCAGCAGCCTATTTCGGGTCTCTGGAAACACCATATATTTT; CDR3: CASSLFRVSGNTIYF; size: -; V: TRBV7-9; D: -; J: TRBJ1-3
DNA: TGTGCCAGCAGCGTGGGGGACGGACAAGAGACCCAGTACTTC; CDR3: CASSVGDGQETQYF; size: -; V: TRBV9; D: -; J: TRBJ2-5
DNA: TGCAGCGTTGAGGGGTCCCAGGGGGCCGACAATGAGCAGTTCTTC; CDR3: CSVEGSQGADNEQFF; size: -; V: TRBV29-1; D: TRBD1; J: TRBJ2-1
DNA: TGCAGCGTGGCAACTAGCGGTCTTTTTTACGAGCAGTACTTC; CDR3: CSVATSGLFYEQYF; size: -; V: TRBV29-1; D: TRBD2; J: TRBJ2-7
DNA: TGTGCCAGCAGTTACGGGCGGGGCCCCCTCAACGAGCAGTACTTC; CDR3: CASSYGRGPLNEQYF; size: -; V: TRBV6-6; D: -; J: TRBJ2-7
DNA: TGCGCCAGCAGCTTGGGAACAGGCTACGAGCAGTACTTC; CDR3: CASSLGTGYEQYF; size: -; V: TRBV5-1; D: -; J: TRBJ2-7
DNA: TGTGCCAGCAGTTTAGGTCGAAGCTCCTACAATGAGCAGTTCTTC; CDR3: CASSLGRSSYNEQFF; size: once; V: TRBV28; D: -; J: TRBJ2-1
DNA: TGCGCCAGCAGCCACGAAGGGATAGATGAAAAACTGTTTTTT; CDR3: CASSHEGIDEKLFF; size: -; V: TRBV4-1; D: -; J: TRBJ1-4
DNA: TGTGCCATCATCGACCCCGGGAAAAACACTGAAGCTTTCTTT; CDR3: CAIIDPGKNTEAFF; size: -; V: TRBV10-3; D: -; J: TRBJ1-1
DNA: TGTGCCAGCAGTTTACTTTCCTCCTACGAGCAGTACTTC; CDR3: CASSLLSSYEQYF; size: -; V: TRBV27; D: -; J: TRBJ2-7
DNA: TGTAAAATCGGACGGGGTAGCTCCTACAATGAGCAGTTCTTC; CDR3: CKIGRGSSYNEQFF; size: -; V: TRBV27; D: -; J: TRBJ2-1
DNA: TGTGCCAGCAGCTTAGAGACTTACAATGAGCAGTTCTTC; CDR3: CASSLETYNEQFF; size: -; V: TRBV7-6; D: -; J: TRBJ2-1
DNA: TGTGCCAGCAGTCCATACTACGAGCAGTACTTC; CDR3: CASSPYYEQYF; size: -; V: TRBV27; D: -; J: TRBJ2-7
DNA: TGTGCCAGCAGCCCTACTTTGGTAGGGGGGAGCTCTGGGGCCAACGTCCTGACTTTC; CDR3: CASSPTLVGGSSGANVLTF; size: -; V: TRBV7-9; D: -; J: TRBJ2-6
DNA: TGTGCCAGCAGCGACAGGGGCATAGGAAACACCATATATTTT; CDR3: CASSDRGIGNTIYF; size: -; V: TRBV27; D: TRBD1; J: TRBJ1-3
DNA: TGTGCCAGCAGCTACGGGACTAGCGTTTACAATGAGCAGTTCTTC; CDR3: CASSYGTSVYNEQFF; size: -; V: TRBV11-2; D: TRBD2; J: TRBJ2-1
DNA: TGCGCCAGCAGTTCAGGGGGTAAAGCTTTCTTT; CDR3: CASSSGGKAFF; size: -; V: TRBV10-1; D: TRBD1; J: TRBJ1-1
DNA: TGTGCCAGCCGGGAGCAGGGGGAATCCTACGAGCAGTACTTC; CDR3: CASREQGESYEQYF; size: -; V: TRBV2; D: -; J: TRBJ2-7
DNA: TGCAGCCCTGGGGCGGTTTACTCTGGGGCCAACGTCCTGACTTTC; CDR3: CSPGAVYSGANVLTF; size: -; V: TRBV29-1; D: -; J: TRBJ2-6
DNA: TGTGCCAGCAGTTCCCGCTCAAGCACCTACAATGAGCAGTTCTTC; CDR3: CASSSRSSTYNEQFF; size: -; V: TRBV27; D: -; J: TRBJ2-1
DNA: TGTGCCAGCAGTGACAGGGTAGCCGGGGAGCTGTTTTTT; CDR3: CASSDRVAGELFF; size: -; V: TRBV2; D: -; J: TRBJ2-2
DNA: TGCGCCTTAACTAGCGGGAGAGAGGAGCAGTACTTC; CDR3: CALTSGREEQYF; size: -; V: TRBV5-1; D: TRBD2; J: TRBJ2-7
DNA: TGTGCCAGTGGGGGAGATACGCAGTATTTT; CDR3: CASGGDTQYF; size: -; V: TRBV27; D: -; J: TRBJ2-3
DNA: TGCAGCGTTGTGGGGAATAGCGGGAGTAAAAGCACAGATACGCAGTATTTT; CDR3: CSVVGNSGSKSTDTQYF; size: -; V: TRBV29-1; D: TRBD2; J: TRBJ2-3
DNA: TGTGCCAGCAGCTTGGCCGGGACTCCCAGCTCCTACGAGCAGTACTTC; CDR3: CASSLAGTPSSYEQYF; size: -; V: TRBV5-4; D: -; J: TRBJ2-7
DNA: TGCGCCAGCAGCCACGCTGGGGAAAAACTGTTTTTT; CDR3: CASSHAGEKLFF; size: -; V: TRBV4-1; D: -; J: TRBJ1-4
DNA: TGTGCCAGCAGCTTAGATTCCCCCGGGAGCATTGTAACCGGGGAGCTGTTTTTT; CDR3: CASSLDSPGSIVTGELFF; size: -; V: TRBV7-7; D: -; J: TRBJ2-2
DNA: TGTGCCAGCACCCCGTGGGGAAGCTCTGGGGCCAACGTCCTGACTTTC; CDR3: CASTPWGSSGANVLTF; size: once; V: TRBV5-4; D: -; J: TRBJ2-6
DNA: TGTGCCTCCGAGGAAGGGGCCACAGATACGCAGTATTTT; CDR3: CASEEGATDTQYF; size: -; V: TRBV10-3; D: -; J: TRBJ2-3
DNA: TGCAGCGTTGAATCGGCGGATCACTACGAGCAGTACTTC; CDR3: CSVESADHYEQYF; size: -; V: TRBV29-1; D: -; J: TRBJ2-7
DNA: TGTGCCAGCAGTGAGATGGGACAGGGTGGAATGGATGAGCAGTTCTTC; CDR3: CASSEMGQGGMDEQFF; size: -; V: TRBV6-4; D: TRBD1; J: TRBJ2-1
DNA: TGCGCCAGCAGCCAGACAGGGGCCGAGCAGTACTTC; CDR3: CASSQTGAEQYF; size: -; V: TRBV4-1; D: TRBD1; J: TRBJ2-7
DNA: TGTGCCAGCAGCGGGGGACTAGCGGGAGATTATGGTGAGCAGTTCTTC; CDR3: CASSGGLAGDYGEQFF; size: -; V: TRBV9; D: TRBD2; J: TRBJ2-1
DNA: TGTGCCAGCAGTGAAGGGTCAACCTCCTACAATGAGCAGTTCTTC; CDR3: CASSEGSTSYNEQFF; size: -; V: TRBV6-1; D: -; J: TRBJ2-1
DNA: TGCAGCGCCGAGGGACTAGCGGACGTCATCTCCTACAATGAGCAGTTCTTC; CDR3: CSAEGLADVISYNEQFF; size: -; V: TRBV29-1; D: TRBD2; J: TRBJ2-1
DNA: TGCGCCAGCAGCTTGGAGGGAGGACAGGGGTGGTCCTGGGGCGAAGAGACCCAGTACTTC; CDR3: CASSLEGGQGWSWGEETQYF; size: -; V: TRBV5-1; D: TRBD1; J: TRBJ2-5
DNA: TGTGCCAGCAGTTACGGGGGGACAGGGACCTACGAGCAGTACTTC; CDR3: CASSYGGTGTYEQYF; size: -; V: TRBV6-5; D: TRBD1; J: TRBJ2-7
DNA: TGCGCCAGCAGCCAAGGCCCCACAGATACGCAGTATTTT; CDR3: CASSQGPTDTQYF; size: -; V: TRBV4-1; D: -; J: TRBJ2-3
DNA: TGTGCCAGCAGCCCCACATCGGCCTACGAGCAGTACTTC; CDR3: CASSPTSAYEQYF; size: -; V: TRBV7-9; D: -; J: TRBJ2-7
DNA: TGTGCCAGCAGTGCCACAGATACGCAGTATTTT; CDR3: CASSATDTQYF; size: -; V: TRBV27; D: -; J: TRBJ2-3
DNA: TGTGCCAGCAGCCACGCCGGGACGGATTACGAGCAGTACTTC; CDR3: CASSHAGTDYEQYF; size: -; V: TRBV5-4; D: -; J: TRBJ2-7